This T cell receptor beta chain was captured in a study of vaccination and CD4 T cells after COVID-19 (dated by TCRdb to about 2022). Background on the whole study: SARS-CoV-2 positivity had been established in the convalescent patients by nasal swab PCR, and mild disease was recorded in several of these patients and severe disease in one. In under twelve COVID-19 convalescent patients and 4 infection-naive healthy vaccine recipients, researchers compared the spike-specific CD4+ TCR repertoire from before mRNA vaccination with the repertoire from after. The convalescent cohort comprised six males and four females, including two Hispanic individuals, seven Caucasians, two Asians and one multiracial person. Two doses of either the Pfizer-BioNTech BNT162b2 vaccine (n=8) or the Moderna mRNA-1273 vaccine (n=2) were administered to participants. Post-vaccine blood samples were obtained a median of approximately 70 days after the second vaccine dose, with a range of about 14 to 250 days. Post-COVID blood samples were collected from convalescent patients a median of approximately 100 days after diagnosis, with a range of roughly 35 to 161 days. For stimulating the cultures, overlapping spike peptide pools were used, derived from SARS-CoV-2 as well as from the common cold coronaviruses HCoV-NL63, HCoV-OC43 and HCoV-229E. Control cultures used a CEFX viral epitope pool as positive control, an HIV-1 Nef peptide pool as negative control, or no peptide. Broad study findings and their caveats: An increase in the median number of SARS-CoV-2-reactive clonotypes from around 20 after infection to roughly 39 after vaccination was observed, but the change was not found to be significant. In convalescent patients, nearly all vaccine-specific clones (304 of 307) were found to be mono-reactive for SARS-CoV-2 spike rather than cross-reactive with common cold coronaviruses. Among the post-vaccine SARS-CoV-2-reactive clones in convalescent patients, a median around 86% showed up only after vaccination, which suggests vaccine-specific priming. The number of convalescent patients in the study was relatively small, and the study did not examine early timepoints following natural infection.

In light of the paper, this sample's treatment or condition label describes: approximately 10-day PBMC culture with coronavirus spike peptide pools or control peptides (ViraFEST assay). To expand antigen-specific T cells with peptide pools and then pick out the expanded clonotypes through TCR sequencing, the study relied on the ViraFEST assay. The convalescent patients' positive SARS-CoV-2 PCR tests fell between March and December 2020, which was before the Alpha, Beta and Delta variants emerged in the United States. More than 1.5 million PBMCs per well were cultured in IMDM with approximately 4.9% human AB serum and 9 to 10 IU/ml IL-2, plus 10 ug/ml peptide pools. On days 3 and 7, half of the culture medium was replaced with fresh IL-2-containing medium. After 9 to 10 days of culture, CD4+ T cells were isolated by negative selection using the EasySep CD4+ T cell isolation kit. PBMCs were separated from whole blood using Ficoll-Paque Plus gradient centrifugation and then either used fresh or cryopreserved at -140C. Triplicate wells were generally used for each culture condition.

With respect to this clonotype: There is no known antigen for this receptor. It has no much larger one-base neighbor in the sample; base qualities were not kept.

Library generation was performed with PCR. At the Johns Hopkins FTIC core, DNA from the cultured CD4+ T cells underwent TCR sequencing with the Oncomine TCR Beta short-read assay. The QIAamp micro DNA kit was used to extract genomic DNA from the cultured CD4+ T cells. The Oncomine TCR Beta libraries from cultured CD4+ T cells were pooled using unique dual indexes and then sequenced on an Illumina iSeq 100. The authors processed their data as follows. Non-productive sequences were removed, and CDR3s that did not start with C, did not end with F or W, or were shorter than 7 amino acids were discarded. Antigen-specific clonotypes were identified using the MANAFEST web application through comparison of peptide-stimulated wells with reference and other culture wells. To be called positive, a clone needed an FDR below 0.05, an odds ratio above 5, and a productive frequency above 0.1% in at least two of three replicate wells. Cross-reactive clonotypes were defined as significantly expanded in both SARS-CoV-2 spike wells and at least one common cold coronavirus spike condition. Similarity between CDR3 sequences was evaluated in R version 3.6.1 using Levenshtein distances (stringdist) and unrooted phylogenetic trees (ape). TCRdb ran its own pipeline on the public reads, namely fastp trimming at Q25 and MiXCR clone calling, and kept in-frame beta chains. CDR3 protein duplicates are merged, each entry listing the most common genes and DNA. The V and J calls shown here were made by TCRdb, not taken from the authors' results. The sample profile shows 28,000 or so distinct CDR3 sequences; over 60% of them were found once. The ten largest clonotypes hold 4% to 5.5% of the sample.

Sequenced input: CD4+ T cells from blood, cultured in vitro. This clonotype originated in a human donor who had recovered from COVID-19.

The nucleotide sequence is given as TGTGCCAGCAGTTACGTAAGGGAGACCCAGTACTTC. This encodes CASSYVRETQYF. The chain was built from TRBV6-2 or TRBV6-3 and TRBJ2-5; the D gene is not confidently resolved. The germline V gene sets CDR1 to MNHEY and CDR2 to SVGEGT. V gives up 2 bases and J gives up 5 bases, and the segment between their germline ends measures 6 bases. From the cysteine through the phenylalanine, the CDR3 covers 12 amino acids. Of the read, only the CDR3 DNA is kept; its 36 bases are in frame from base 1.